This record concerns one TCR beta chain sequence. Its target is unknown. CDR1 SGHAT and CDR2 FQNNGV come from the germline V gene. Trimming removed 5 bases from V and 0 bases from J, with 19 bases in between. The CDR3 is 17 amino acids. Both 60 Vbeta primers and 13 Jbeta primers went into the PCR. Authors' data handling: Unique TCR beta chains numbered about 72 million in a later analysis, with some 9.9 million shared. Sequencing used immunoSEQ multiplex PCR; TCRdb keeps in-frame clones, though not all of them. Clone size and V and J calls were adopted from that table, with D and trimming inferred from the DNA. The table shows approximately 100,000 clones, with approximately 68% occurring only once. The sample comes from a study of cytomegalovirus exposure and HLA in healthy donors. Whole-study results and caveats: In a later analysis, TCR association rates varied by HLA locus: DRB1 most, HLA-C fewest. Three CMV-associated chains were confirmed in vitro to be specific for CMV antigens. Among the sequence variants, a highly shared cluster was likely an artifact of sequencing.

The rearrangement links TRBV11-2 to TRBJ1-2; D perhaps matches TRBD1 (6 bases). The specimen sequenced was PBMCs. The source of this sequence is a woman between 18 and 29 years old in good health and CMV-seropositive. CDR3 residues: CASSPTFRQATNYGYTF. The CDR3 DNA reads as TGTGCCAGCAGCCCCACCTTCCGACAGGCGACTAACTATGGCTACACCTTC. Filled out from reference TRBV11-2 and TRBJ1-2, the complete variable domain reads EAGVAQSPRYKIIEKRQSVAFWCNPISGHATLYWYQQILGQGPKLLIQFQNNGVVDDSQLPKDRFSAERLKGVDSTLKIQPAKLEDSAVYLCASSPTFRQATNYGYTFGSGTRLTVV.